This T cell receptor (beta chain) was observed in a study of T cell responses to AZD1222 COVID-19 vaccine. On this clone itself: The antigen remains undetermined.

The germline V gene has CDR1 DFQATT and CDR2 SNEGSKA (reference sequence). Deletions cut 6 bases from V and 1 base from J, with 12 bases between. This CDR3 is 13 amino acids long. Study results and limitations: The reported proportion of spike-specific TCRs targeting unmutated variant regions was nearly half.

Clones were read by immunoSEQ multiplex PCR, and TCRdb kept only the in-frame ones, dropping some. The repertoire has about 92,000 clones, 88% of them found once; the top ten carry around 3%. The receptor was derived from an adult in good health. Sample: peripheral blood, taken on day 0 of AZD1222 vaccination. The chain couples TRBV20-1 to TRBJ1-1; D gene unclear. The CDR3: CSASGGWNTEAFF. The CDR3 DNA reads as TGCAGTGCGAGTGGCGGCTGGAACACTGAAGCTTTCTTT.